Following are 15 T cell receptor beta chains from one sample sequenced in a study of shared clonotypes between healthy human individuals. Naivety among CD8 cells was defined by CD45RO negativity and positive CCR7 selection, thereby excluding terminally differentiated effector memory CD45RA+ cells. Libraries were prepared by immunoSEQ multiplex PCR; TCRdb keeps only in-frame clonotypes and omits some of them. The sample carries about 680,000 clones, about 91% recorded once. Sequenced material: naive CD8+ T cells sorted from blood. Every receptor here comes from a man between 25 and 39 years old in good health.

The chain joins TRBV10-1 to TRBJ2-1; D uncertain. This CDR3 contains 16 residues. Trimming took off 3 bases at V and 6 bases at J, with 18 bases between the two ends. Per the germline V gene, CDR1 is WNHNN and CDR2 is SYGVQD (reference sequence). The CDR3 protein is CASSDRSTTGLNEQFF. CDR3 bases: TGCGCCAGCAGTGATAGATCTACAACTGGGCTCAATGAGCAGTTCTTC.

The chain is built from TRBV15 and TRBJ2-7, with unresolved D. V lost 0 bases and J 4 bases, leaving 16 bases between the germline ends. Germline V gives CDR1 LNHNV, CDR2 YYDKDF (reference sequence). The CDR3 spans 16 residues. CDR3 residues: CATSRDPGSGEYEQYF. CDR3 sequence (DNA): TGTGCCACCAGCAGAGATCCTGGTTCTGGCGAATACGAGCAGTACTTC.

The genes are TRBV5-5 and TRBJ2-7, with TRBD2 identical over 11 bases. Germline values: CDR1 SGHKS, CDR2 YYEKEE (reference sequence). This CDR3 has 16 amino acids. The V and J ends lost 1 base and 4 bases, in that order; junction bases with no gene match: 7. The CDR3 here is CASSLLTSGTPYEQYF. DNA of the CDR3: TGTGCCAGCAGCTTGTTGACTAGCGGGACCCCGTACGAGCAGTACTTC. Variable domain in full (rest from reference TRBV5-5 and TRBJ2-7): DAGVTQSPTHLIKTRGQQVTLRCSPISGHKSVSWYQQVLGQGPQFIFQYYEKEERGRGNFPDRFSARQFPNYSSELNVNALLLGDSALYLCASSLLTSGTPYEQYFGPGTRLTVT.

V usage is TRBV10-1 and J usage is TRBJ2-7; TRBD1 matches at 8 bases. This CDR3 has 14 residues. The junction had 5 bases not matched to a gene; V was cut back by 2 bases and J by 5 bases. Per germline, CDR1 WNHNN and CDR2 SYGVQD (reference sequence). CDR3 in amino acids: CASSEGGQVNEQYF. The CDR3 DNA sequence: TGCGCCAGCAGTGAGGGGGGACAGGTCAACGAGCAGTACTTC.

This sequence joins TRBV29-1 and TRBJ2-7; the match to TRBD2 covers 7 bases. This CDR3 comprises 14 residues. Germline CDR1 is SQVTM and CDR2 is ANQGSEA. After removal of 5 bases from V and 0 bases from J, the junction contained 7 bases not matched to a gene. CDR3: CSVLPGTISYEQYF. In nucleotides, the CDR3 is TGCAGCGTTCTTCCCGGGACTATCTCCTACGAGCAGTACTTC.

In DNA form, the CDR3 reads TGTGCCAGCTCACCAAATCCCAGCTCCTACGAGCAGTACTTC. It codes for CASSPNPSSYEQYF. The chain is built from TRBV18 and TRBJ2-7; D unresolved. Germline values: CDR1 KGHSH, CDR2 LQKENI. The V end was cut by 2 bases, the J end by 0 bases, with 8 bases between. The CDR3 consists of 14 residues.

V is TRBV7-9 and J is TRBJ1-2; D gene uncertain. This CDR3 contains 15 residues. V was clipped by 1 base and J by 1 base, with 10 bases between them. The germline V gene has CDR1 SEHNR and CDR2 FQNEAQ (reference sequence). CDR3 nucleotide sequence: TGTGCCAGCAGCTTAGGTGGAATTCTTAACTATGGCTACACCTTC. Its protein is CASSLGGILNYGYTF.

The CDR3 coding sequence is TGTGCCAGCAGTTACGGGGTGGCCACCGGGGAGCTGTTTTTT. Its translation: CASSYGVATGELFF. This chain uses TRBV6-5 with TRBJ2-2, with D hard to call. Trimming pared 2 bases from V and 4 bases from J, leaving 8 bases between. There are 14 residues in the CDR3. CDR1 is MNHEY, CDR2 SVGAGI, per germline.

This chain connects TRBV20-1 to TRBJ2-1; no reliable D call. The CDR3 sequence is 11 residues long. Germline-derived CDR1 and CDR2 are DFQATT and SNEGSKA (reference sequence). Trimming pared 3 bases from V and 7 bases from J, leaving 7 bases between. CDR3 sequence: CSARELNEQFF. CDR3 DNA sequence: TGCAGTGCTAGGGAGCTAAATGAGCAGTTCTTC.

The chain joins TRBV5-6 to TRBJ1-5; 9 bases are a match to TRBD1. CDR1 and CDR2 from the germline V gene are SGHDT and YYEEEE. J gave up 4 bases and V 7 bases, and 9 bases lay outside the gene matches. This CDR3 region has 15 residues. The CDR3, as DNA: TGTGCCAGCTCTGTAGGGACAGGGTTAAATCAGCCCCAGCATTTT. Protein sequence: CASSVGTGLNQPQHF.

This clone was detected only once. The rearrangement links TRBV11-3 to TRBJ2-3; TRBD1 might be the D (5 bases). The V and J ends lost 2 bases and 8 bases respectively, with 14 bases between them. From germline, CDR1 is SGHNT and CDR2 YENEEA. CDR3 length: 14 residues. This CDR3 reads CASSLRVGVGTQYF. The CDR3 region has the DNA TGTGCCAGCAGCTTAAGGGTAGGGGTGGGTACGCAGTATTTT.

This clone showed up just once. The chain combines TRBV10-3 with TRBJ2-1; D possibly corresponds to TRBD1 (8 bases). This CDR3 region has 16 residues. V lost 4 bases and J lost 5, with 18 bases in between. Per the germline V gene, CDR1 is ENHRY and CDR2 is SYGVKD. This chain's CDR3 is CAISGQQGGENNEQFF. The CDR3 nucleotides are TGTGCCATCAGTGGTCAACAGGGGGGGGAAAACAATGAGCAGTTCTTC.

The genes are TRBV14 and TRBJ1-2; possible D gene TRBD1, 6 bases. Looked up from germline, CDR1 is SGHDN and CDR2 is FVKESK. V lost 0 bases, J lost 8 bases, and 13 bases lay in between. The CDR3 spans 14 residues. CDR3 bases: TGTGCCAGCAGCCAAGATACAGGGTGGTACGGCTACACCTTC. Translated, it gives CASSQDTGWYGYTF.

V and J are TRBV27 and TRBJ1-5; D is undetermined. Germline lookup yields CDR1 MNHEY and CDR2 SMNVEV (reference sequence). Trimming removed 8 bases at V and 6 bases at J, with 8 bases between. CDR3 length equals 11 residues. The CDR3 reads CASGVGQPQHF. For the CDR3, the DNA is TGTGCCAGCGGGGTAGGTCAGCCCCAGCATTTT.

This chain connects TRBV4-1 to TRBJ2-1; D possibly corresponds to TRBD2 (5 bases). CDR3 length: 16 amino acids. CDR1 is MGHRA and CDR2 is YSYEKL in the germline V gene. Trimming took off 2 bases at V and 2 bases at J, with 13 bases between the two ends. The CDR3 is CASSQPGIAPYNEQFF. The DNA for the CDR3 is TGCGCCAGCAGCCAACCGGGGATAGCGCCCTACAATGAGCAGTTCTTC.